These 10 T cell receptor beta chains came from one sample sequenced in a study of cytomegalovirus exposure and HLA in healthy donors. In the PCR, 60 Vbeta and 13 Jbeta primers were used. Here immunoSEQ multiplex PCR was the method, and the copy in TCRdb shows in-frame clones only, minus some. Among some 130,000 clones listed, over 60% were seen once. The sample was PBMCs. These TCRs come from a male donor in good health and CMV-seropositive.

This clone occurred a few times. The chain uses TRBV6-1 and TRBJ2-7; TRBD1 matches 9 bases. Trimming cost V 6 bases and J 4 bases; bases outside gene matches: 10. Germline lookup yields CDR1 MNHNS and CDR2 SASEGT. The CDR3 has 15 residues. The chain's CDR3 is CASRTGQGPSYEQYF. The CDR3 DNA is TGTGCCAGCAGGACAGGACAGGGGCCCAGTTACGAGCAGTACTTC.

The V call is TRBV28, the J call TRBJ2-7; 9 bases map to TRBD1. The germline gives CDR1 MDHEN, CDR2 SYDVKM. The V and J ends lost 5 bases and 1 base, in that order; junction bases with no gene match: 6. The CDR3 is made up of 15 amino acids. CDR3 DNA: TGTGCCAGCAGTATTACAGGGGGCGAATCCTACGAGCAGTACTTC. Translated, it gives CASSITGGESYEQYF.

The V and J genes are TRBV5-1 and TRBJ2-5, with TRBD1 matching over 9 bases. CDR3 size: 15 residues. Per the germline V gene, CDR1 is SGHRS and CDR2 is YFSETQ. The V gene end was trimmed by 5 bases and the J gene end by 1 base; junction bases not matched to a gene: 6. CDR3 DNA sequence: TGCGCCAGCAGTCTCCGGGACAGGGTCCAAGAGACCCAGTACTTC. As protein: CASSLRDRVQETQYF.

V usage is TRBV15 and J usage is TRBJ2-3, with 12 nucleotides matching TRBD2. V lost 5 bases to trimming and J lost 5 bases; unmatched junction nucleotides: 5. Germline CDR1 reads LNHNV; CDR2 reads YYDKDF (reference sequence). The CDR3 loop spans 15 amino acids. The CDR3 nucleotides are TGTGCCACCAGCTTGACTAGCGGGAGCCAAGATACGCAGTATTTT. Protein sequence: CATSLTSGSQDTQYF. Supplemented by reference TRBV15 and TRBJ2-3, the full variable domain reads DAMVIQNPRYQVTQFGKPVTLSCSQTLNHNVMYWYQQKSSQAPKLLFHYYDKDFNNEADTPDNFQSRRPNTSFCFLDIRSPGLGDTAMYLCATSLTSGSQDTQYFGPGTRLTVL.

This sequence joins TRBV30 and TRBJ1-2; a weak D match, TRBD1 (5 bases). The CDR3 is 13 residues long. The germline V gene has CDR1 GTSNPN and CDR2 SVGIG (reference sequence). V gave up 8 bases and J gave up 1 base, with 14 bases separating them. The CDR3 nucleotides read TGTGCCCACACTCAAGGGGATAACTATGGCTACACCTTC. Amino acids: CAHTQGDNYGYTF. The full variable domain, its missing parts supplied by reference TRBV30 and TRBJ1-2, is SQTIHQWPATLVQPVGSPLSLECTVEGTSNPNLYWYRQAAGRGLQLLFYSVGIGQISSEVPQNLSASRPQDRQFILSSKKLLLSDSGFYLCAHTQGDNYGYTFGSGTRLTVV.

The chain couples TRBV7-3 to TRBJ2-3, with 9 nucleotides matching TRBD2. Per germline, CDR1 SGHTA and CDR2 FQGTGA. The CDR3 has 15 amino acids. Germline trimming cut 5 bases from V and 2 bases from J; bases unmatched to any gene: 5. CDR3 sequence (DNA): TGTGCCAGCAGCCGCGGGGGGGGAACCACAGATACGCAGTATTTT. It codes for CASSRGGGTTDTQYF.

The chain has TRBV6-1 and TRBJ1-2, with D possibly matching TRBD1 (5 bases). The germline CDR1 and CDR2 sequences are MNHNS and SASEGT. This CDR3 spans 13 amino acids. Trimming took off 2 bases at V and 2 bases at J, with 6 bases between the two ends. The CDR3 DNA reads as TGTGCCAGCAGTGAAAAGGGGAACTATGGCTACACCTTC. Translated: CASSEKGNYGYTF.

The chain links TRBV6-6 to TRBJ1-1, with D perhaps matching TRBD1 (5 bases). The V end lost 7 bases, the J end lost 8 bases, and 14 bases lay between the germline ends. This CDR3 is built from 12 residues. The germline CDR1 and CDR2 sequences are MNHNY and SVGAGI (reference sequence). The CDR3 nucleotides are TGTGCCAGCACCCACCCCGGGGGGGAAGCTTTCTTT. Its translation: CASTHPGGEAFF.

The chain couples TRBV5-1 to TRBJ1-3; perhaps TRBD1 as D (5 bases). The germline V and J ends were trimmed by 4 bases and 0 bases, with 8 bases remaining between them. The CDR3 consists of 14 residues. Per germline, CDR1 SGHRS and CDR2 YFSETQ. The CDR3: CASSIDSSGNTIYF. CDR3 nucleotides: TGCGCCAGCAGCATCGACAGCTCTGGAAACACCATATATTTT.

This chain links TRBV6-5 with TRBJ2-1, with D perhaps matching TRBD1 (5 bases). The CDR3 runs 14 residues. Per the germline V gene, CDR1 is MNHEY and CDR2 is SVGAGI. Trimming removed 6 bases from V and 8 bases from J, with 17 bases in between. The CDR3 nucleotides are TGTGCCAGCAGCTACCTCGACAGATGGGATGAGCAGTTCTTC. This gives the protein CASSYLDRWDEQFF.